Below, one T cell receptor (beta chain) is given with its context. Its specificity is not known. The sample comes from a study of T cells in localized non-small cell lung cancer. Notes on the study in general: There was an association of higher blood T cell density with longer overall survival. Uninvolved adjacent lung had higher T cell clonality than tumor and all other tissues.

The method was immunoSEQ multiplex PCR; TCRdb's version includes in-frame clones alone and lacks a portion of them. The sample includes fewer than 15,000 clones, about 86% of them seen just once. This CDR3 has 13 residues. Per germline, CDR1 SQVTM and CDR2 ANQGSEA. Trimming took 5 bases from V and 2 from J, leaving 11 bases between them. The sample here was peripheral blood, taken before any cancer treatment. The chain employs TRBV29-1 and TRBJ2-3; D unclear. This receptor was identified in a male donor older than 55 with stage III lung adenocarcinoma. In DNA form, the CDR3 reads TGCAGCGTTATACTACCATACACAGATACGCAGTATTTT. Amino acids: CSVILPYTDTQYF.